The clone carrying this T cell receptor (beta chain) was detected only a few times. Its antigen is not known. Germline V gene lookup returns CDR1 LGHNA and CDR2 YNFKEQ. The V gene lost 0 bases and the J gene lost 7 bases, with 19 bases spanning the gap. This CDR3 is 18 amino acids long. The data stem from a study of vaccination effects on CD4 cells after COVID-19. Study background: Either the BNT162b2 or mRNA-1273 vaccine was given to participants in two doses.

Profiled with immunoSEQ multiplex PCR; TCRdb holds only in-frame clones, not every one. Among 70,000 or so clones listed, 73% were seen once. Ahead of sequencing, the ViraFEST assay grew antigen-specific CD4+ T cells using viral peptide pools. CD4+ T cell isolation took place after approximately 11 days of culture. Confirmation by PCR established that the person had SARS-CoV-2 infection between March and December 2020. It was an HIV-1 Nef peptide pool that made up the negative control culture. The rearrangement joins TRBV4-2 to TRBJ1-6, with D tentatively TRBD1 (5 bases). The source material was CD4+ T cells from PBMCs cultured with HIV peptides, sampled before COVID-19 vaccination. Documented subset: HIV-1 Nef peptide pool negative control/reference culture. This clonotype was sampled from a human donor who had a prior SARS-CoV-2 infection. The CDR3 nucleotides read TGTGCCAGCAGCCAAGATGTGGGGCCAGCGGCGAGGAATTCACCCCTCCACTTT. Translated: CASSQDVGPAARNSPLHF.